This TCR beta chain stems from a study of T-cell reconstitution after alpha-beta-depleted transplantation in children. The TCRbeta library was prepared with unique molecular identifiers. In TCRdb, the PCR reads were re-called with MiXCR into one record per CDR3 protein. The sample includes under 350,000 distinct CDR3 sequences, about 10% seen only once; the top ten take 10%. The sample holds a few counts of this clonotype. The sample in question was PBMCs from the stem cell graft donor, obtained from the stem cell graft. The TCR originated in a human donor who donated a stem cell graft to a child with SCID.

As DNA, the CDR3 is TGTGCCAGCAGCATACGGACACAAACCTACGAGCAGTACTTC. Translated: CASSIRTQTYEQYF. The chain has TRBV7-8 and TRBJ2-7, with D tentatively TRBD1 (5 bases). Germline V gene lookup returns CDR1 SGHVS and CDR2 FQNEAQ. The CDR3 runs to 14 residues. Between the trimmed V and J ends, which lost 5 bases and 2 bases, there was a span of 13 bases.